Listed below are T cell receptor beta chains from one sample, sequenced in a study of cytomegalovirus exposure and HLA in healthy donors. Produced via immunoSEQ multiplex PCR; TCRdb's table is partial and in-frame only. The profile shows about 120,000 clones, about 83% of them singletons. The sequenced sample consisted of PBMCs. These receptors were taken from a woman in her thirties or forties in good health and CMV-seropositive. Each CDR3 is given with its conserved first and last residue. A D gene is named only where the DNA matches it firmly. Clone size, where shown, is once, few, many, or a class for clones that have expanded.

j_call v_call d_call clone_size cdr3_length cdr3_aa cdr3_nt
TRBJ1-6 TRBV5-1 - - 23 CASSPRDPDGQGSRGMGNSPLHF TGCGCCAGCAGCCCGAGGGATCCCGACGGGCAGGGATCTCGGGGGATGGGTAATTCACCCCTCCACTTT
TRBJ2-1 TRBV29-1 TRBD2 - 14 CSARTSVAYNEQFF TGCAGCGCGCGGACTAGCGTAGCCTACAATGAGCAGTTCTTC
TRBJ2-2 TRBV7-3 TRBD2 - 15 CASSFSGTNTGELFF TGTGCCAGCAGTTTTAGCGGGACGAACACCGGGGAGCTGTTTTTT
TRBJ1-4 TRBV18 TRBD1 once 17 CASSPSATGTANEKLFF TGTGCCAGCTCACCATCTGCAACCGGGACAGCTAATGAAAAACTGTTTTTT
TRBJ1-1 TRBV11-1 - - 14 CASSLDRLNTEAFF TGTGCCAGCAGCTTAGATCGTCTGAACACTGAAGCTTTCTTT
TRBJ2-3 TRBV5-6 - - 16 CASSLVFGAATDTQYF TGTGCCAGCAGCTTGGTCTTTGGGGCAGCGACAGATACGCAGTATTTT
TRBJ1-2 TRBV7-2 TRBD1 - 14 CASSSQGALHGYTF TGTGCCAGCAGCTCCCAGGGGGCGCTTCATGGCTACACCTTC
TRBJ2-1 TRBV11-2 - - 14 CASSPPPSLNEQFF TGTGCCAGCAGCCCACCCCCCTCACTCAATGAGCAGTTCTTC
TRBJ2-4 TRBV25-1 - - 14 CASSEVKGKNIQYF TGTGCCAGCAGTGAAGTAAAGGGGAAAAACATTCAGTACTTC
TRBJ1-1 TRBV5-1 - - 16 CASSLGFIEGHTEAFF TGCGCCAGCAGCTTGGGGTTCATCGAGGGCCACACTGAAGCTTTCTTT
TRBJ1-1 TRBV27 - - 15 CASSPLNPGDTEAFF TGTGCCAGCAGCCCTTTAAACCCCGGAGACACTGAAGCTTTCTTT
TRBJ2-1 TRBV2 TRBD2 - 15 CASSPRGGRNNEQFF TGTGCCAGCAGCCCGCGGGGGGGCCGGAACAATGAGCAGTTCTTC
TRBJ1-1 TRBV2 - - 13 CASSEEQIAGAFF TGTGCCAGCAGTGAAGAACAGATCGCGGGGGCTTTCTTT
TRBJ1-3 TRBV5-4 - - 16 CASSLGLGGIGNTIYF TGTGCCAGCAGCTTGGGTTTAGGGGGAATTGGAAACACCATATATTTT
TRBJ1-4 TRBV6-5 - - 14 CASSYSTRVEKLFF TGTGCCAGCAGTTACTCTACCCGGGTTGAAAAACTGTTTTTT
TRBJ2-3 TRBV9 - few 15 CASNKGQASTDTQYF TGTGCCAGCAACAAGGGGCAGGCTAGCACAGATACGCAGTATTTT
TRBJ2-1 TRBV2 TRBD2 - 15 CASSWRAGGLDEQFF TGTGCCAGCAGCTGGAGAGCGGGGGGCCTCGATGAGCAGTTCTTC
TRBJ1-2 TRBV30 - - 11 CAWSYPSLFNF TGTGCCTGGAGTTATCCTTCTCTATTCAACTTC
TRBJ2-7 TRBV9 TRBD2 - 15 CASTVGTSGGGEQYF TGTGCCAGCACCGTCGGGACTAGCGGCGGGGGCGAGCAGTACTTC
TRBJ2-3 TRBV29-1 TRBD1 - 14 CGAKGDRGTDTQYF TGCGGAGCGAAGGGAGACAGGGGCACAGATACGCAGTATTTT
TRBJ2-6 TRBV27 - - 14 CASGRNPGANVLTF TGTGCCAGCGGCAGGAACCCTGGGGCCAACGTCCTGACTTTC
TRBJ2-5 TRBV2 - - 13 CAGNRDLQETQYF TGTGCCGGGAACCGGGACTTACAAGAGACCCAGTACTTC
TRBJ2-3 TRBV10-1 TRBD1 - 16 CASSDPRQGGTDTQYF TGCGCCAGCAGTGATCCCAGACAGGGCGGCACAGATACGCAGTATTTT
TRBJ1-2 TRBV5-1 TRBD1 - 14 CASSLDRGPYGYTF TGCGCCAGCAGCTTGGACAGGGGGCCATATGGCTACACCTTC
TRBJ1-6 TRBV6-1 TRBD1 - 13 CASKNQGDSPLHF TGTGCCAGCAAAAACCAGGGGGATTCACCCCTCCACTTT
TRBJ2-5 TRBV18 TRBD2 - 13 CASSRGLQETQYF TGTGCCAGCTCACGGGGACTACAAGAGACCCAGTACTTC
TRBJ2-5 TRBV11-3 TRBD2 - 14 CASSLVSGGLTQYF TGTGCCAGCAGCTTAGTTAGCGGGGGACTAACCCAGTACTTC
TRBJ2-3 TRBV5-1 - - 13 CASSLASLDTQYF TGCGCCAGCAGCTTGGCTTCCTTAGATACGCAGTATTTT
TRBJ2-7 TRBV7-6 TRBD1 - 16 CASSLVIQGVSYEQYF TGTGCCAGCAGCTTAGTTATCCAGGGGGTCTCCTACGAGCAGTACTTC
TRBJ2-7 TRBV5-1 - - 14 CASSLGQKDYEQYF TGCGCCAGCAGCTTGGGACAGAAGGACTACGAGCAGTACTTC
TRBJ2-7 TRBV6-1 TRBD1 - 16 CASSGRFGTGSHEQYF TGTGCCAGCAGTGGCCGATTCGGGACAGGGTCGCACGAGCAGTACTTC
TRBJ2-5 TRBV2 - - 14 CASSPGTPQETQYF TGTGCCAGCAGTCCCGGGACACCACAAGAGACCCAGTACTTC
TRBJ2-5 TRBV7-2 TRBD2 - 15 CASSLRTSPEETQYF TGTGCCAGCAGCCTACGGACTAGCCCCGAGGAGACCCAGTACTTC
TRBJ1-2 TRBV6-1 TRBD1 - 15 CASSVGQGVLYGYTF TGTGCCAGCAGCGTGGGACAGGGGGTGTTATATGGCTACACCTTC
TRBJ1-5 TRBV30 - - 13 CAWSDSGVQPQHF TGTGCCTGGAGCGATTCGGGGGTGCAGCCCCAGCATTTT
TRBJ1-2 TRBV30 - once 16 CAWSVQSRGTAYGYTF TGTGCCTGGAGTGTACAGAGCAGGGGTACCGCCTATGGCTACACCTTC
TRBJ1-1 TRBV4-1 TRBD1 - 11 CATTKGAQAFF TGCGCCACCACTAAGGGGGCGCAAGCTTTCTTT
TRBJ1-2 TRBV5-1 TRBD1 once 14 CASSASTGPYGYTF TGCGCCAGCAGCGCGTCGACAGGGCCTTATGGCTACACCTTC
TRBJ2-7 TRBV6-5 TRBD2 - 15 CASSYSSGGVYEQYF TGTGCCAGCAGTTACTCTAGCGGGGGAGTCTACGAGCAGTACTTC
TRBJ1-2 TRBV5-1 TRBD1 - 15 CASSLSPGTGYGYTF TGCGCCAGCAGCTTGTCCCCCGGGACAGGCTATGGCTACACCTTC
TRBJ2-7 TRBV7-9 TRBD1 - 15 CASSPPTGTAYEQYF TGCGCCAGCAGCCCCCCCACCGGGACAGCCTACGAGCAGTACTTC
TRBJ1-4 TRBV6-5 TRBD1 - 15 CASSYSTGSNEKLFF TGTGCCAGCAGTTACTCGACAGGGAGTAATGAAAAACTGTTTTTT
TRBJ1-2 TRBV6-1 TRBD1 - 11 CASTGGNGYTF TGTGCCAGCACAGGGGGCAATGGCTACACCTTC
TRBJ1-2 TRBV4-2 - - 14 CASSQGVGEVGYTF TGTGCCAGCAGCCAAGGGGTAGGGGAGGTAGGCTACACCTTC
TRBJ2-1 TRBV30 TRBD1 - 14 CAWDRGVSYNEQFF TGTGCCTGGGACAGGGGGGTATCCTACAATGAGCAGTTCTTC
TRBJ2-7 TRBV4-1 TRBD1 - 15 CASRGLGQGSYEQYF TGCGCCAGCCGCGGCCTGGGACAGGGATCCTACGAGCAGTACTTC
TRBJ2-7 TRBV7-8 TRBD1 - 14 CASSRGQVPYEQYF TGTGCCAGCAGCAGAGGACAGGTACCCTACGAGCAGTACTTC
TRBJ1-1 TRBV5-1 - - 16 CASSSTRPGLNTEAFF TGCGCCAGCAGCTCAACTCGGCCAGGGTTGAACACTGAAGCTTTCTTT
TRBJ2-3 TRBV5-1 TRBD2 few 14 CASFAGGAGDTQYF TGCGCCAGCTTCGCGGGGGGGGCTGGAGATACGCAGTATTTT
TRBJ2-7 TRBV9 TRBD2 - 15 CASSVGLAGRYEQYF TGTGCCAGCAGCGTCGGACTAGCGGGTAGGTACGAGCAGTACTTC
TRBJ1-2 TRBV7-2 - - 15 CASSLYRVQGNGYTF TGTGCCAGCAGCTTATACAGGGTCCAGGGCAATGGCTACACCTTC
TRBJ2-3 TRBV29-1 TRBD1 - 14 CSVVDRGLADTQYF TGCAGCGTGGTAGACAGGGGGCTAGCAGATACGCAGTATTTT
TRBJ1-4 TRBV11-2 - - 15 CASSLASGGNEKLFF TGTGCCAGCAGCTTGGCCAGCGGAGGGAATGAAAAACTGTTTTTT
TRBJ1-2 TRBV5-8 TRBD1 few 13 CASSRDRGYGYTF TGTGCCAGCAGTCGGGACAGGGGCTATGGCTACACCTTC